This T cell receptor (beta chain) was obtained from a study of T-cell reconstitution after alpha-beta-depleted transplantation in children. General study findings and limits: By one year post-transplant, T-cell counts and diversity largely arose from T cells that were newly produced.

Unique molecular identifiers were built into the TCRbeta library. TCRdb ran MiXCR on the PCR reads and lists one entry per CDR3 protein. The sample has 500,000 to 750,000 distinct CDR3 sequences; about an eighth are singletons. This clonotype was recorded a few times. Its antigen is undetermined. CDR3 length equals 16 residues. In germline, CDR1 is SGHTA, CDR2 FQGNSA. V lost 3 bases and J 8 bases, leaving 20 bases between the germline ends. This rearrangement joins TRBV7-2 to TRBJ2-1; the D call may be TRBD1 or TRBD2 (5 bases each). The TCR originated in a male patient younger than 18 who had a stem cell transplant for acute myeloid leukemia, so the T cells may come from the graft donor. This sample comprised PBMCs, mostly from graft donor cells, obtained 360 days after TCRalphabeta/CD19-depleted stem cell transplant. CDR3 bases: TGTGCCAGCAGCTTCTCCGGGACCCAAAGTAGCTATGAGCAGTTCTTC. Its protein product is CASSFSGTQSSYEQFF. Together with reference TRBV7-2 and TRBJ2-1, the CDR3 gives the full variable domain: GAGVSQSPSNKVTEKGKDVELRCDPISGHTALYWYRQSLGQGLEFLIYFQGNSAPDKSGLPSDRFSAERTGGSVSTLTIQRTQQEDSAVYLCASSFSGTQSSYEQFFGPGTRLTVL.